This T cell receptor beta chain was sequenced in a study of immune evolution from preneoplasia to lung adenocarcinoma. Germline values: CDR1 SGHTA, CDR2 FQGNSA. V shed 5 bases and J shed 5 bases, with 16 bases lying between them. CDR3 length: 14 residues. Repertoires were generated with immunoSEQ multiplex PCR, while TCRdb's copy carries only in-frame clones and drops some. This sample has some 7,800 clones, with roughly 79% found just once. The rearrangement links TRBV7-2 to TRBJ2-7, with D perhaps matching TRBD2 (6 bases). The clonotype was recovered from a person aged 60 to 85 with lung adenocarcinoma. Sample: FFPE adjacent normal lung tissue. The CDR3 sequence: CASSPLAGGNEQYF. CDR3 sequence (DNA): TGTGCCAGCAGCCCCCTGGCCGGAGGGAACGAGCAGTACTTC.